These T cell receptor beta chains were read from a single sample in a study of blood T cell repertoires in COVID-19. TCRdb's copy holds only in-frame clones and misses some; the assay was immunoSEQ multiplex PCR. The data show 81,000 or so clones, around 89% seen once. Specimen: peripheral blood. The receptors come from a man between 65 and 85 years old with active or convalescent COVID-19. Both conserved end residues are part of each CDR3. D genes are given only for firm matches.

>-|18|TRBJ2-4|TRBV7-8
TGTGCCAGCAGCTTAGGCTCAGACATGAGTCTAGCCAAAAACATTCAGTACTTC
CASSLGSDMSLAKNIQYF
>-|15|TRBJ1-2|TRBV5-1
TGCGCCAGCAGCTTGGGACGGGCGGGGGACTATGGCTACACCTTC
CASSLGRAGDYGYTF
>-|15|TRBJ1-2|TRBV7-2
TGTGCCAGCAGCTTAGTGCCAGGGGATACCTATGGCTACACCTTC
CASSLVPGDTYGYTF
>TRBD2|14|TRBJ2-3|TRBV13
TGTGCCAGCAGCTTTAGCGGGAGACCAGATACGCAGTATTTT
CASSFSGRPDTQYF
>-|15|TRBJ1-2|TRBV4-1
TGCGCCAGCAGCCAAGGGGGCTCCCTCTTTTATGGCTACACCTTC
CASSQGGSLFYGYTF
>TRBD2|16|TRBJ2-7|TRBV19
TGTGCCAGTAGTAAATCCCCTAGCGGTACCACCTACGAGCAGTACTTC
CASSKSPSGTTYEQYF
>TRBD1|18|TRBJ1-1|TRBV25-1
TGTGCCAGCAGTGATTCGGACAGGGTCGGGGTTATCATCACTGAAGCTTTCTTT
CASSDSDRVGVIITEAFF
>TRBD1|13|TRBJ1-1|TRBV5-1
TGCGCCAGCAGCTTGCCGGGACAGCTCAGAGCTTTCTTT
CASSLPGQLRAFF
>-|15|TRBJ1-1|TRBV27
TGTGCCAGCACTAAACAGGGACGGGCGAACACTGAAGCTTTCTTT
CASTKQGRANTEAFF
>-|16|TRBJ2-2|TRBV5-1
TGCGCCAGCAGCCCCGCGCACGAGATCGGCACCGGGGAGCTGTTTTTT
CASSPAHEIGTGELFF
>-|15|TRBJ1-1|TRBV9
TGTGCCAGCAGGTCCACCGGGAGGATATACACTGAAGCTTTCTTT
CASRSTGRIYTEAFF
>-|13|TRBJ1-6|TRBV7-2
TGTGCCAGCAGTCCCCAGGGCAGGTCACCCCTCCACTTT
CASSPQGRSPLHF
>TRBD2|16|TRBJ2-7|TRBV6-6
TGTGCCAGCAGTTTACCCGGGACTAGCGGGGCCTACGAGCAGTACTTC
CASSLPGTSGAYEQYF